This T cell receptor (beta chain) is drawn from a study of CD8 T cells in ankylosing spondylitis. Study-wide points: Clones linked to the disease showed a CD8+ phenotype. They occurred at relatively low frequencies in peripheral blood. Significant enrichment of disease-linked clones was reported in matched ankylosing spondylitis synovial fluid. What seemed typical of ankylosing spondylitis blood was a TCR beta motif built from several highly homologous variants.

The V and J ends lost 1 base and 7 bases, in that order; junction bases with no gene match: 7. The germline gives CDR1 SGHAT, CDR2 FQNNGV. The CDR3 is made up of 16 amino acids. In TCRdb, the 5' RACE reads were re-called with MiXCR into one record per CDR3 protein. The sample has some 240,000 distinct CDR3 sequences; 8.6% are singletons. As regards this clonotype: Its matching antigen is unknown.

The rearrangement joins TRBV11-2 to TRBJ1-6; 7 nucleotides match TRBD1. The TCR comes from a male donor with ankylosing spondylitis or in good health (not recorded which). Sequencing input: blood, either unsorted or a sorted T cell fraction (not recorded which). DNA for the CDR3: TGTGCCAGCAGCTTAGCTTCCGGGACAGAAAATTCACCCCTCCACTTT. Translation gives CASSLASGTENSPLHF.